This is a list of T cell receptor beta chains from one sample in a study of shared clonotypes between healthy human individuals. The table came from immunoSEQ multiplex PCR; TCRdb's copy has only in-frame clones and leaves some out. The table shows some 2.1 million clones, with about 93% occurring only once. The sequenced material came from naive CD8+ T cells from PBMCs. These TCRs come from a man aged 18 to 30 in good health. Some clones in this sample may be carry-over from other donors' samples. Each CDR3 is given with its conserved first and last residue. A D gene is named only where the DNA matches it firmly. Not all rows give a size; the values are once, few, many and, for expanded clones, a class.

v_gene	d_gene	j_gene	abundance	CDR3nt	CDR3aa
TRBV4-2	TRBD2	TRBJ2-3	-	TGTGCCAGCAGCCCTCTAGCGGGAGGGCCGGGAGATACGCAGTATTTT	CASSPLAGGPGDTQYF
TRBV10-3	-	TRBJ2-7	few	TGTGCCATCAGTGAGGGCCCAGGTCCGGCAGTCGAGCAGTACTTC	CAISEGPGPAVEQYF
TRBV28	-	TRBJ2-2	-	TGTGCCAGCAGTTTAAGCCTACCACCGGAGGACCGCACCGGGGAGCTGTTTTTT	CASSLSLPPEDRTGELFF
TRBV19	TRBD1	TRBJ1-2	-	TGTGCCAGTAGTATTGGGACAGGCGGCTATGGCTACACCTTC	CASSIGTGGYGYTF
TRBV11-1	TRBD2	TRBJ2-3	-	TGTGCCAGCAGCTTAGGTCCCGGACTAGCGGGAGGGGATACGCAGTATTTT	CASSLGPGLAGGDTQYF
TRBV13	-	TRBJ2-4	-	TGTGCCAGCAGCCAGGGGTCTCTAGGGGACATTCAGTACTTC	CASSQGSLGDIQYF
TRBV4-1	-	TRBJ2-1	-	TGCGCCAGCGGACCTAGGTCTACAACCAATGAGCAGTTCTTC	CASGPRSTTNEQFF
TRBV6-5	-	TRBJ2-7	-	TGTGCCAGCAGTTACTCGGGTCCGGAATCCTACGAGCAGTACTTC	CASSYSGPESYEQYF
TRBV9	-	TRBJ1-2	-	TGTGCCAGCAGCCCCCCAAGAATGGGGAACTATGGCTACACCTTC	CASSPPRMGNYGYTF
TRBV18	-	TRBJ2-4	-	TGTGCCAGCTCACCAGGAAGTAAAGCTGTCAAAAACATTCAGTACTTC	CASSPGSKAVKNIQYF
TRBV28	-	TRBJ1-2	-	TGTGCCAGCAGTCCCGCAGCGGCCAGTTACTATGGCTACACCTTC	CASSPAAASYYGYTF
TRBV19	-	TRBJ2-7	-	TGTGCCAGTCGTCGGGACCCTGGGGCCTACGAGCAGTACTTC	CASRRDPGAYEQYF
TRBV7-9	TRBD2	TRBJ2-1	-	TGTGCCAGCAGCCAGACTAGCGGGAAACTCTATGAGCAGTTCTTC	CASSQTSGKLYEQFF
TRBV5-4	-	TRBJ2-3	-	TGTGCCAGCAGACAAATCGGCTCAGATACGCAGTATTTT	CASRQIGSDTQYF
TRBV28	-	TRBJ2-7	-	TGTGCCAGCAGTTTACAGGGCTCCTACGAGCAGTACTTC	CASSLQGSYEQYF
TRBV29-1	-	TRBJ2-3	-	TGCAGCGTTGGGTCGGGTCCCACAGATACGCAGTATTTT	CSVGSGPTDTQYF
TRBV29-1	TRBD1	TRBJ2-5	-	TGCAGCGTGGACGCTCCGGGACAGTGGGAGACCCAGTACTTC	CSVDAPGQWETQYF
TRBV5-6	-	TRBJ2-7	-	TGTGCCAGCAGCTTCAGGAGGGGGGAGCAGTACTTC	CASSFRRGEQYF
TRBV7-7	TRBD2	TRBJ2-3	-	TGTGCCAGCAGCTTAGCGGGGACTAGGACAGATACGCAGTATTTT	CASSLAGTRTDTQYF
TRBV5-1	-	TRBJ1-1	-	TGCGCCAGCAGCCTGCAGGGAAACACTGAAGCTTTCTTT	CASSLQGNTEAFF
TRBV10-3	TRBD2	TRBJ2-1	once	TGTGCCATCAGTGAGACTAGCGGGAGGGTGAGGCAGTTCTTC	CAISETSGRVRQFF
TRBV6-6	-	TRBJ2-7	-	TGTGCCACCGCCCGTGTCGGACAGCCCTACGAGCAGTACTTC	CATARVGQPYEQYF
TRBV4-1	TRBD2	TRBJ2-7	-	TGCGCCAGCAGCCAAGGTCTAGCGGTCTGGGAGCAGTACTTC	CASSQGLAVWEQYF
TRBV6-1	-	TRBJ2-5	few	TGTGCCAGCAGTGAAAGAATACCGCTCCAAGAGACCCAGTACTTC	CASSERIPLQETQYF
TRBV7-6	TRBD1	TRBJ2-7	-	TGTGCCAGCAGCTTAGGGACAGGGGGCAGCGAGCAGTACTTC	CASSLGTGGSEQYF
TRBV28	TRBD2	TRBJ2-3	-	TGTGCCAGCAGACCAAGCGGGAGGGCCGGAGATACGCAGTATTTT	CASRPSGRAGDTQYF
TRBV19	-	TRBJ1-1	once	TGTGCCAGTAGTATATTTTTATTGAACACTGAAGCTTTCTTT	CASSIFLLNTEAFF
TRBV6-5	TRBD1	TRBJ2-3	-	TGTGCCAGCAGTTACCGGACAGGGTCAGCAGATACGCAGTATTTT	CASSYRTGSADTQYF
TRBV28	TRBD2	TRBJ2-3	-	TGTGCCAGCAGCCAACCTCTAGCGGGAGGGGAAACAGATACGCAGTATTTT	CASSQPLAGGETDTQYF
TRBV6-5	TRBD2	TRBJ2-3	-	TGTGCCAGCAGTCTAGCGGGAGCGCCAGATACGCAGTATTTT	CASSLAGAPDTQYF
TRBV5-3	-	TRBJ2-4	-	TGTGCCAGAAGCCCTGGCTCTAGGGGGAACATTCAGTACTTC	CARSPGSRGNIQYF
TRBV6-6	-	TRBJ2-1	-	TGTGCCAGCAGTCCATATACCGCGACGGAATACAATGAGCAGTTCTTC	CASSPYTATEYNEQFF
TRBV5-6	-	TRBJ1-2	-	TGTGCCAGCAGCTTCTGGCCTCCCGGGGGCTACACCTTC	CASSFWPPGGYTF
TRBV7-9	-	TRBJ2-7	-	TGTGCCAGCAGCCCCACAGGAACCTACGAGCAGTACTTC	CASSPTGTYEQYF
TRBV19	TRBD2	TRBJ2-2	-	TGTGCCAGTAGACTAACTAGCGGGAGTTTGAGCACCGGGGAGCTGTTTTTT	CASRLTSGSLSTGELFF
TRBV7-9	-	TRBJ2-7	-	TGTGCCAGCAGCTTATCGGAGGGAGTCCAGATGAACCGCTACGAGCAGTACTTC	CASSLSEGVQMNRYEQYF
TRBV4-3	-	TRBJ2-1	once	TGCGCCAGCAGCCAAGACCCCAGCTCCTACAATGAGCAGTTCTTC	CASSQDPSSYNEQFF
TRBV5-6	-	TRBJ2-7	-	TGTGCCAGCAGCCCTTTTAACTCCTACGAGCAGTACTTC	CASSPFNSYEQYF
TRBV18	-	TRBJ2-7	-	TGTGCCAGCTCACCCCGGGACGTCTTCTACGAGCAGTACTTC	CASSPRDVFYEQYF
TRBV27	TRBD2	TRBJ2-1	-	TGTGCCAGCAGTCCTCTCGGGACTAGCGTCTACAATGAGCAGTTCTTC	CASSPLGTSVYNEQFF
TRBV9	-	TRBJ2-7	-	TGTGCCAGCAGTTCAGGACGGGGAACCGCCTACGAGCAGTACTTC	CASSSGRGTAYEQYF
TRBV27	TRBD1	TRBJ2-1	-	TGTGCCAGCAGTCCATCGACAGGGGAGGACTACAATGAGCAGTTCTTC	CASSPSTGEDYNEQFF